One sample yielded the 25 T cell receptor beta chains listed below, sequenced in a study of low-dose radiotherapy and immunotherapy resistance in tumors. Priming of first-strand cDNA relied on TRAV- and TRBV-specific primers (covering alpha and beta chains). With a V-primer adapter and a constant-region primer, TCRs were amplified for about 20 PCR cycles. Each CDR3 protein gets one entry after TCRdb re-called the reads with MiXCR. This sample carries 16,000 or so distinct CDR3 sequences, roughly 70% of them seen once, and the ten largest clones take approximately 5.4%. These receptors came from a human donor with advanced metastatic prostate, ovarian, gallbladder or colorectal cancer (not recorded which). This table probably holds off-target reads from a library built for another chain.

This chain links TRBV19 with TRBJ1-2, with 7 bases lining up with TRBD1. Germline CDR1 LNHDA, CDR2 SQIVND (reference sequence). The J segment lost 2 bases and the V segment lost 6 bases, leaving 6 bases of the junction unmatched. The CDR3 extends over 14 amino acids. The CDR3 here is CASSDVTGNYGYTF. The CDR3 DNA follows: TGTGCCAGTAGCGATGTGACAGGGAACTATGGCTACACCTTC.

In DNA form, the CDR3 reads TGTGCCAGCAGCCTAACGAGACGGGGGGGGGACAATGAGCAGTTCTTC. This encodes CASSLTRRGGDNEQFF. This rearrangement joins TRBV4-2 to TRBJ2-1, with 8 bases lining up with TRBD2. CDR3 length: 16 amino acids. The germline CDR1 and CDR2 sequences are LGHNA and YNFKEQ. The J segment lost 5 bases and the V segment lost 4 bases, leaving 10 bases of the junction unmatched.

This clonotype is medium-sized in the sample. This chain connects TRBV29-1 to TRBJ2-3; D may correspond to TRBD1 or TRBD2 (6 bases each). The V gene lost 7 bases and the J gene lost 4 bases, with 15 bases spanning the gap. CDR3 length equals 13 residues. The V gene's germline CDR1 is SQVTM and CDR2 ANQGSEA. The DNA of the CDR3 is TGCAGCGCTCCTTCGGGGGCCCCAGATACGCAGTATTTT. The encoded protein is CSAPSGAPDTQYF.

This clonotype was seen only a few times. The chain employs TRBV29-1 and TRBJ2-1; 7 bases agree with TRBD2. From germline, CDR1 is SQVTM and CDR2 ANQGSEA. This CDR3 is built from 15 residues. J lost 6 bases, V lost 5 bases, and 13 bases had no gene match. The CDR3 here is CSVPGAGGRINEQFF. DNA for the CDR3: TGCAGCGTTCCTGGGGCCGGCGGGAGAATCAATGAGCAGTTCTTC.

V usage is TRBV18 and J usage is TRBJ2-3, with D possibly called TRBD1 or TRBD2 (5 bases each). Trimming shortened V by 3 bases and J by 3 bases, and 10 bases separated the two germline ends. The CDR3 spans 14 residues. Per germline, CDR1 KGHSH and CDR2 LQKENI. CDR3 sequence (DNA): TGTGCCAGCTCACCGGCAGGGACGACAGATACGCAGTATTTT. Translating it yields CASSPAGTTDTQYF.

This clonotype appeared a single time. The chain recombines TRBV6-2 or TRBV6-3 with TRBJ2-2; TRBD1 is a possible D gene (6 bases). Germline V gives CDR1 MNHEY, CDR2 SVGEGT. The V gene lost 5 bases and the J gene lost 6 bases, with 16 bases spanning the gap. CDR3 size: 15 residues. Written as DNA, the CDR3 is TGTGCCAGCAGTCCGGCTGGATCAGGGGCCGGGGAGCTGTTTTTT. It is translated as CASSPAGSGAGELFF.

Turning to this clonotype: An end of the junction differs from the germline gene, which may be a read error. This chain joins TRBV28 and TRBJ2-3; TRBD2 agrees at 12 bases. Germline-derived CDR1 and CDR2 are MDHEN and SYDVKM. This CDR3 is built from 16 residues. The CDR3 reads CASRPSRASGRDTPHF. The CDR3 DNA follows: TGTGCCAGCAGGCCCTCGCGAGCTAGCGGGAGGGACACCCCACATTTT.

The chain is built from TRBV5-1 and TRBJ2-7; 8 nucleotides align to TRBD1. V was pared by 1 base and J by 5 bases, with 5 bases of the junction left unmatched. This CDR3 spans 14 amino acids. Germline assignment: CDR1 SGHRS and CDR2 YFSETQ. The CDR3 DNA sequence: TGCGCCAGCAGCTTGTCTGGACAGGGCGACGAGCAGTACTTC. It yields the protein CASSLSGQGDEQYF.

This sequence joins TRBV14 and TRBJ2-1; 7 bases map to TRBD1. V lost 7 bases to trimming and J lost 5 bases; unmatched junction nucleotides: 14. The CDR3 covers 16 residues. Germline V CDR1 and CDR2: SGHDN, FVKESK. CDR3 nucleotides: TGTGCCAGCACCAGGGGTAGAGGGACAGTGAACAATGAGCAGTTCTTC. Its translation: CASTRGRGTVNNEQFF.

This clonotype was detected a few times. CDR3 in DNA: TGTGCCAGCGGGGGGAGGACAGGGGGCCCCGATACGCAGTATTTT. As protein: CASGGRTGGPDTQYF. This sequence joins TRBV2 and TRBJ2-3; 11 bases fit TRBD1. The V and J ends lost 8 bases and 6 bases, in that order; junction bases with no gene match: 10. Germline assignment: CDR1 SNHLY and CDR2 FYNNEI. CDR3 length equals 15 residues.

V usage is TRBV27 and J usage is TRBJ2-3; 7 positions agree with TRBD1. The CDR3 covers 15 residues. V lost 1 base, J lost 5 bases, and 6 bases stayed unmatched. Germline V CDR1 and CDR2: MNHEY, SMNVEV (reference sequence). The CDR3 DNA sequence: TGTGCCAGCAGTTTATGGGGACAGACAGAAGATACGCAGTATTTT. This codes for CASSLWGQTEDTQYF.

This clonotype came up once. J is TRBJ2-3 and V is TRBV7-2; D is unresolved. The CDR3 contains 13 residues. Trimming removed 5 bases at V and 1 base at J, with 7 bases between. Germline CDR1 is SGHTA and CDR2 is FQGNSA. The CDR3 loop is CASSSYRTDTQYF. In DNA form, the CDR3 reads TGTGCCAGCAGCAGCTATCGCACAGATACGCAGTATTTT. Complete variable domain (other parts from reference TRBV7-2 and TRBJ2-3): GAGVSQSPSNKVTEKGKDVELRCDPISGHTALYWYRQSLGQGLEFLIYFQGNSAPDKSGLPSDRFSAERTGGSVSTLTIQRTQQEDSAVYLCASSSYRTDTQYFGPGTRLTVL.

The chain couples TRBV6-5 to TRBJ2-1, with D hard to call. Germline V CDR1 and CDR2: MNHEY, SVGAGI. V was trimmed by 6 bases and J by 9 bases, leaving 9 bases between them. The CDR3 is made up of 11 amino acids. This chain's CDR3 is CASRFVGEQFF. The DNA of the CDR3 is TGTGCCAGCAGGTTCGTAGGTGAGCAGTTCTTC.

This clonotype was recorded only once. This sequence joins TRBV20-1 and TRBJ2-5, with a weak D call TRBD1 (6 bases). With 1 base removed from V and 5 bases from J, the gap between germline ends came to 17 bases. The CDR3 runs 15 residues. Germline V gene sequence: CDR1 DFQATT, CDR2 SNEGSKA (reference sequence). This CDR3 is CSARGGNRVGETQYF. The CDR3 bases are TGCAGTGCTAGAGGGGGGAACAGGGTTGGGGAGACCCAGTACTTC.

The chain links TRBV5-5 to TRBJ1-4; D might be TRBD1 (6 bases). The V and J ends lost 5 bases and 5 bases respectively, with 10 bases between them. The V gene's germline CDR1 is SGHKS and CDR2 YYEKEE (reference sequence). The CDR3 has 13 residues. The CDR3 loop is CASSTGTNEKLFF. CDR3 in DNA: TGTGCCAGCAGTACCGGGACAAATGAAAAACTGTTTTTT.

J is TRBJ2-7 and V is TRBV4-1; possibly TRBD1 for D (6 bases). The CDR3 is made up of 14 amino acids. CDR1 is MGHRA, CDR2 YSYEKL, per germline. V shed 0 bases and J shed 2 bases, with 8 bases lying between them. The DNA of the CDR3 is TGCGCCAGCAGCCAAGAGTGGGGGCCCTACGAGCAGTACTTC. Encoded protein: CASSQEWGPYEQYF.

The chain couples TRBV5-4 to TRBJ2-2, with 8 bases identical to TRBD1. The length of the CDR3 is 15 residues. Germline CDR1 SGHNT, CDR2 YYREEE (reference sequence). With V trimmed by 5 bases and J by 3 bases, 6 bases remained unmatched. The DNA for the CDR3 is TGTGCCAGCAGGCCCCGGACAGGGCACACCGGGGAGCTGTTTTTT. The encoded protein is CASRPRTGHTGELFF.

The chain employs TRBV5-1 and TRBJ2-7; TRBD2 matches 8 bases. The CDR3 is made up of 17 amino acids. The trim removed 2 bases at V and 1 base at J, leaving 11 bases unmatched. Germline lookup yields CDR1 SGHRS and CDR2 YFSETQ. The CDR3 loop is CASSLRGAGGMSYEQYF. DNA for the CDR3: TGCGCCAGCAGCTTAAGGGGGGCGGGAGGAATGTCCTACGAGCAGTACTTC.

This clonotype was recorded a few times. CDR3 in amino acids: CASSSGPVGEQYF. As DNA, the CDR3 is TGCGCCAGCAGCTCCGGACCTGTGGGCGAGCAGTACTTC. The chain links TRBV5-1 to TRBJ2-7, with D hard to call. This CDR3 is 13 amino acids long. The V and J ends lost 3 bases and 6 bases respectively, with 13 bases between them. Germline V gene lookup returns CDR1 SGHRS and CDR2 YFSETQ.

The V and J genes are TRBV12-3 or TRBV12-4 and TRBJ2-1; unclear D gene. The ends were cut back, 2 bases at V and 8 bases at J, with 10 bases in the middle. The CDR3 is 13 amino acids. DNA of the CDR3: TGTGCCAGCAGTTTATCAGGTTTCGATGAGCAGTTCTTC. This encodes CASSLSGFDEQFF.

This sequence joins TRBV9 and TRBJ1-3; D not certain. CDR1 and CDR2 from the germline V gene are SGDLS and YYNGEE. This CDR3 comprises 12 residues. V lost 2 bases and J lost 2, with 2 bases in between. The CDR3 nucleotides are TGTGCCAGCAGCGTGCCTGGAAACACCATATATTTT. It translates to CASSVPGNTIYF.

This clonotype came up a few times. CDR3 amino acids: CASSVAWGLDEQFF. The CDR3, as DNA: TGTGCCAGCAGCGTAGCTTGGGGGCTGGATGAGCAGTTCTTC. J is TRBJ2-1 and V is TRBV9; tentative D call: TRBD1 (6 bases). V dropped 0 bases and J dropped 8 bases, with 12 bases sitting between them. The CDR3 is 14 residues long. The germline CDR1 and CDR2 sequences are SGDLS and YYNGEE.

J is TRBJ2-3 and V is TRBV2; 10 bases agree with TRBD1. Looked up from germline, CDR1 is SNHLY and CDR2 is FYNNEI. V was pared by 8 bases and J by 2 bases, with 7 bases of the junction left unmatched. The CDR3 spans 15 residues. The CDR3, as DNA: TGTGCCAGCCTCAATGGGACAGGGGCCACAGATACGCAGTATTTT. Translation: CASLNGTGATDTQYF. The whole variable domain, filled in from reference TRBV2 and TRBJ2-3, reads EPEVTQTPSHQVTQMGQEVILRCVPISNHLYFYWYRQILGQKVEFLVSFYNNEISEKSEIFDDQFSVERPDGSNFTLKIRSTKLEDSAMYFCASLNGTGATDTQYFGPGTRLTVL.

The V gene is TRBV28, the J gene TRBJ2-3; 7 bases agree with TRBD1. The CDR3 covers 15 residues. Trimming at V came to 3 bases and at J to 2 bases, leaving 5 bases not matched to a gene. Germline CDR1 reads MDHEN; CDR2 reads SYDVKM. CDR3 in amino acids: CASSFAGGNTDTQYF. In DNA, the CDR3 is TGTGCCAGCAGTTTCGCAGGGGGAAACACAGATACGCAGTATTTT.

The rearrangement uses TRBV29-1 and TRBJ2-5; D is perhaps TRBD1 (5 bases). Trimming pared 4 bases from V and 1 base from J, leaving 7 bases between. Germline V CDR1 and CDR2: SQVTM, ANQGSEA. The CDR3 covers 12 residues. CDR3 sequence reads: CSVATGQETQYF. The CDR3 DNA follows: TGCAGCGTTGCAACAGGCCAAGAGACCCAGTACTTC.